The entry below gives a single TCR beta chain sequence along with its context. Its antigen remains unknown. The sample originates from a study of cytomegalovirus exposure and HLA in healthy donors. PCR amplification relied on 60 Vbeta primers (plus 13 Jbeta primers). The table came from immunoSEQ multiplex PCR; TCRdb's copy has only in-frame clones and leaves some out. The data contain 70,000 to 95,000 clones, around 73% of them seen just once; the ten biggest clones take up 3.3%. CDR1 and CDR2 (germline): LNHDA, SQIVND (reference sequence). This CDR3 has 17 residues. V lost 3 bases to trimming and J lost 3 bases, with 18 bases between them. Study-wide points: Published work reported that the classifier diagnosed cytomegalovirus status with high specificity and sensitivity.

The receptor comes from a man aged 50-59 years in good health and CMV-seronegative. Sequencing was carried out using PBMCs. The rearrangement links TRBV19 to TRBJ2-4, with a possible D match to TRBD2 (6 bases). As DNA, the CDR3 is TGTGCCAGTAGTATCGCGGGGCAGGGCTTTGGCAAAAACATTCAGTACTTC. This gives the protein CASSIAGQGFGKNIQYF.